The clone carrying this T cell receptor (beta chain) was counted many times. The CDR3 runs 12 residues. Germline V gives CDR1 SGHKS, CDR2 YYEKEE (reference sequence). V lost 4 bases to trimming and J lost 3 bases, with 8 bases between them. This entry belongs to a study of response to subunit inactivated influenza vaccine. TCRdb passed the RT-PCR reads through MiXCR, listing each CDR3 protein once. The table records roughly 500,000 distinct CDR3 sequences, around 25% of them present only once. These same records also appear under a second study, on T cells expressing NK-cell markers. That paper notes: The TCR beta cDNA came from 5'RACE template switching with UMIs. All TCR beta repertoires analysed originated from sorted CD3+CD56+NKG2C+, CD3+CD56+NKG2C- and CD3+CD56-NKG2C+ T cells. With respect to HCMV, most of the eight sequenced donors were seropositive, and one was seronegative. In a group of 5 or 6 donors, dominant NKG2C+ clonotypes represented 1.0-7.0% of CD8+ T cells. Several of the donors also had these clonotypes leading their CD3+CD56-NKG2C+ fraction.

The V and J genes are TRBV5-5 and TRBJ2-7, with D tentatively TRBD1 (6 bases). Specimen: CD4+ T cells sorted from PBMCs, collected less than 13 days after vaccination. This clonotype originated in a man aged 50 to 60 who received an inactivated influenza vaccine. CDR3 DNA: TGTGCCAGCAGCACGGACAGCTACGAGCAGTACTTC. It specifies CASSTDSYEQYF. Combining the CDR3 with reference TRBV5-5 and TRBJ2-7 gives the whole variable domain DAGVTQSPTHLIKTRGQQVTLRCSPISGHKSVSWYQQVLGQGPQFIFQYYEKEERGRGNFPDRFSARQFPNYSSELNVNALLLGDSALYLCASSTDSYEQYFGPGTRLTVT.